This T cell receptor beta chain was profiled in a study of blood T cell repertoires in COVID-19. The table came from immunoSEQ multiplex PCR; TCRdb's copy has only in-frame clones and leaves some out. The sample lists 150,000 to 250,000 clones, 87% occurring once. In the case of this clone: A read error may produce the germline difference seen at one junction end.

Those who participated ranged in age from about 18 to 89 years and resided in about two dozen US areas. Grouping used clinical history reported by participants in a survey and questionnaire. Two consecutive negative NP/OP PCR tests, clearance, or resolved symptoms defined Cohort 3 recovery. The CDR3 contains 11 residues. CDR1 and CDR2 from the germline V gene are MDHEN and SYDVKM. The source of this sequence is a woman in her 30s who had recovered from COVID-19. Sequencing input: PBMCs or T cells enriched from blood (not recorded which). The chain uses TRBV28 and TRBJ1-5; TRBD1 is a possible D gene (5 bases). DNA of the CDR3: TGTGCCAGCAGATCTGACAGCCTAAACTCTTTT. It codes for CASRSDSLNSF.